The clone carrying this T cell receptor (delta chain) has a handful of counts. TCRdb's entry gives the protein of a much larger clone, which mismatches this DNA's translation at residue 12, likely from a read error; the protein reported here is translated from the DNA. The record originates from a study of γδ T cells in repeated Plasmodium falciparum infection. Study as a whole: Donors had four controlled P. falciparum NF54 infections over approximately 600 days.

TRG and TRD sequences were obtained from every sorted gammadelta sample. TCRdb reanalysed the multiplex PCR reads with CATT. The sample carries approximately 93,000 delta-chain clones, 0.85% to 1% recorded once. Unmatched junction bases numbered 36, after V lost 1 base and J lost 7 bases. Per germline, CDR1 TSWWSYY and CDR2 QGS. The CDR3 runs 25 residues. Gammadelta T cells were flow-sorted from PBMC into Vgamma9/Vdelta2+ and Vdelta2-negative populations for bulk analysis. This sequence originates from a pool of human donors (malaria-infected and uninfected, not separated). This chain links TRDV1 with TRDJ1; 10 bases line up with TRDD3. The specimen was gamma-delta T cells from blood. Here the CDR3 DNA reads TGTGCTCTTGGGGAACCCGAGGTGTGGGTCCCTTCTTTTCCAGTCCGCACTGGGGGATCCCTTAAACTCATCTTT. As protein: CALGEPEVWVPSFPVRTGGSLKLIF.